The subject of this entry is one T cell receptor (beta chain). This specimen comes from a study of blood T cell repertoires in COVID-19. Whole-study context: Material from acute and convalescent COVID-19 was sourced from the United States, Italy and Spain. PBMCs, B-cell-depleted T cells, or T cells were the source of the cDNA or gDNA that made up the material.

Original processing notes: How many nucleated cells were present was estimated from reference gene primer amplification. The protocol was immunoSEQ multiplex PCR, while the TCRdb copy is restricted to in-frame clones and leaves out a portion. The DNA gave D and trimming, while V, J and clone size come from that table. The sample includes roughly 410,000 clones, about 90% of them seen just once. The germline V gene has CDR1 LGHNA and CDR2 YSLEER. The length of the CDR3 is 16 residues. The trim removed 3 bases at V and 5 bases at J, leaving 8 bases unmatched. Sequences were obtained from peripheral blood. The chain employs TRBV4-3 and TRBJ2-2; 8 positions agree with TRBD1. The TCR comes from a man between 35 and 55 years old with acute or convalescent COVID-19. CDR3 loop: CASSQRVQGGTGELFF. The DNA of the CDR3 is TGCGCCAGCAGCCAGAGAGTACAGGGGGGAACCGGGGAGCTGTTTTTT.